The 7 T cell receptor beta chains listed next were all sequenced from one sample in a study of breast tumors, draining lymph nodes, adjacent tissues. Samples came from axillary lymph nodes draining the breast cancer. TCRdb analysed the multiplex PCR reads with MiXCR anew, one entry per CDR3 protein. In the table there are around 130,000 distinct CDR3 sequences, about 20% of which are singletons. The sample was axillary lymph node tissue. The receptors derive from a female donor with breast cancer. Some clones in this sample may be carry-over from other donors' samples.

This clonotype was found many times. This sequence joins TRBV4-1 and TRBJ2-2; 9 bases fit TRBD2. The CDR3 length is 16 residues. V dropped 4 bases and J dropped 7; count of bases not matched to a gene: 10. CDR1 and CDR2 from the germline V gene are MGHRA and YSYEKL. CDR3 in amino acids: CASSLSSGSPIGELFF. Here the CDR3 DNA reads TGCGCCAGCAGCCTAAGTAGCGGGAGTCCTATCGGGGAGCTGTTTTTT.

This clonotype was counted at least ten times. The CDR3 spells CASSERGLAVYNEQFF. The DNA for the CDR3 is TGTGCCAGCAGTGAGAGAGGACTAGCGGTATACAATGAGCAGTTCTTC. The chain uses TRBV2 and TRBJ2-1; 10 nucleotides agree with TRBD2. Germline values: CDR1 SNHLY, CDR2 FYNNEI. V was clipped by 3 bases and J by 4 bases; unmatched bases: 6. The CDR3 consists of 16 residues.

This clonotype occurred a few times. The chain carries TRBV30 and TRBJ1-2, with TRBD1 as a possible D gene (5 bases). CDR3 length equals 13 residues. V was shortened by 4 bases and J by 3 bases, with 12 bases between the two germline ends. The germline V gene has CDR1 GTSNPN and CDR2 SVGIG (reference sequence). The CDR3 bases are TGTGCCTGGACCTCGGACACGGACTATGGCTACACCTTC. Translated, it gives CAWTSDTDYGYTF.

Details on this clonotype: Just one base apart from a much larger clone, this may be a read error. The J gene is TRBJ2-7, the V gene TRBV3-1, with 11 positions matching TRBD2. The germline V gene encodes CDR1 LGHDT and CDR2 YNNKEL (reference sequence). The CDR3 sequence is 15 residues long. The CDR3 here is CASSQAGLAVYEQHF. The CDR3, as DNA: TGTGCCAGCAGCCAAGCGGGACTAGCGGTCTACGAGCAGCACTTC.

The table lists this clonotype with many counts. The chain couples TRBV2 to TRBJ2-5, with D hard to call. Trimming cost V 4 bases and J 0 bases, with 6 bases left between them. The CDR3 consists of 13 residues. Germline CDR1 and CDR2: SNHLY and FYNNEI. CDR3 loop: CASSVGYQETQYF. The CDR3 nucleotides are TGTGCCAGCAGTGTGGGCTACCAAGAGACCCAGTACTTC.

Concerning this clonotype itself: A much bigger clone sits one base away, suggesting this may be a read error. The chain recombines TRBV6-1 with TRBJ2-7; D is ambiguous. Germline V CDR1 and CDR2: MNHNS, SASEGT. The CDR3 runs 14 residues. The CDR3: CASSRPEVPYERYF. CDR3 nucleotide sequence: TGTGCCAGCAGTAGGCCAGAGGTCCCCTACGAGCGGTACTTC.

This clonotype has only one observation. The rearrangement links TRBV24-1 to TRBJ2-1; a possible D gene is TRBD2 (6 bases). The CDR3 has 15 amino acids. Trimming took 10 bases from V and 5 from J, leaving 20 bases between them. Germline lookup yields CDR1 KGHDR and CDR2 SFDVKD. The CDR3 DNA reads TGTGCCACGAGTCTGGCGGGGAGGCCCCACAATGAGCAGTTCTTC. Protein product: CATSLAGRPHNEQFF.